The rows below give T cell receptor beta chains drawn from one sample of a study of T cell responses to AZD1222 COVID-19 vaccine. Assay used: immunoSEQ multiplex PCR; TCRdb lists only in-frame clones, some missing. The repertoire consists of 90,000 to 130,000 clones, with approximately 89% occurring once and the leading ten covering less than 4%. The sample in question was peripheral blood, obtained on day 0 of MenACWY control vaccination. Receptors originate from an adult in good health. Each CDR3 is given with its conserved first and last residue. A D gene is named only where the DNA matches it firmly. Only some rows state a clone size, as once, few, many or a class for expanded clones.

clone size: NA
J gene: TRBJ2-7
D gene: NA
V gene: TRBV27
CDR3 protein: CASGRGNSYEQYF

clone size: NA
J gene: TRBJ1-2
D gene: TRBD1
V gene: TRBV3-1/TRBV3-2
CDR3 protein: CASSSFRDRDNYGYTF

clone size: few
J gene: TRBJ2-5
D gene: NA
V gene: TRBV2
CDR3 protein: CASQWRSRGRETQYF

clone size: NA
J gene: TRBJ1-1
D gene: TRBD1
V gene: TRBV6-5
CDR3 protein: CASRRQGNTEAFF

clone size: few
J gene: TRBJ2-7
D gene: NA
V gene: TRBV30
CDR3 protein: CAWSGQGYEQYF

clone size: NA
J gene: TRBJ2-7
D gene: NA
V gene: TRBV6-5
CDR3 protein: CASSLGRTVSYEQYF

clone size: NA
J gene: TRBJ2-7
D gene: NA
V gene: TRBV18
CDR3 protein: CASSPAEEIEQYF

clone size: NA
J gene: TRBJ2-1
D gene: TRBD1
V gene: TRBV6-1
CDR3 protein: CASSEYGTGGNEQFF

clone size: NA
J gene: TRBJ1-3
D gene: NA
V gene: TRBV30
CDR3 protein: CARDTASGNTIYF

clone size: NA
J gene: TRBJ1-1
D gene: NA
V gene: TRBV9
CDR3 protein: CASSVEAGTNTEAFF

clone size: NA
J gene: TRBJ1-3
D gene: TRBD1
V gene: TRBV2
CDR3 protein: CASSATGADTIYF

clone size: NA
J gene: TRBJ2-2
D gene: TRBD1
V gene: TRBV4-1
CDR3 protein: CASSLRDRGLPGELFF

clone size: NA
J gene: TRBJ1-4
D gene: NA
V gene: TRBV2
CDR3 protein: CASTFQSNEKLFF

clone size: NA
J gene: TRBJ2-1
D gene: NA
V gene: TRBV5-6
CDR3 protein: CASSFVFNEQFF

clone size: NA
J gene: TRBJ2-1
D gene: TRBD2
V gene: TRBV24-1
CDR3 protein: CATSDTTGGSYNEQFF

clone size: NA
J gene: TRBJ2-2
D gene: NA
V gene: TRBV9
CDR3 protein: CASSPVGHPNTGELFF

clone size: once
J gene: TRBJ2-3
D gene: NA
V gene: TRBV2
CDR3 protein: CASSLALSTDTQYF

clone size: NA
J gene: TRBJ2-5
D gene: TRBD1
V gene: TRBV7-9
CDR3 protein: CASSTPGDREGDF

clone size: NA
J gene: TRBJ2-2
D gene: NA
V gene: TRBV5-1
CDR3 protein: CASSPTGIYPTGELFF

clone size: NA
J gene: TRBJ1-3
D gene: NA
V gene: TRBV12-3/TRBV12-4
CDR3 protein: CASSLGGDTIYF